This T cell receptor (beta chain) was captured in a study of naive and memory T cell subsets. Findings and limits, study-wide: A few larger clonotypes appeared in naive repertoires, especially CD8, possibly memory cells re-expressing CD45RA. Clonotypes are single alpha or beta chains, not paired receptors. Over 90% of naive TCR sequences appeared only once, unlike memory subsets.

Overnight CMV lysate stimulation of fresh PBMCs defined donor CMV status by CD4+ IFNgamma. An equimolar mix of two oligonucleotides served as the beta constant-region primer for TRBC1 and TRBC2. Ligated cDNA was amplified by four rounds of PCR with nested alpha and beta constant-region primers and SP2. An oligonucleotide with the SP2 primer and a 12-nucleotide UMI was ligated to the cDNA 3' end. TCRdb fed the UMI-ligation and nested PCR reads into MiXCR, producing one record per CDR3 protein. Of roughly 100,000 distinct CDR3 sequences in the sample, 11% were seen once. This clonotype was seen at least ten times. Its antigen is still unknown. The CDR3 is 13 amino acids. Germline loops: CDR1 SQVTM, CDR2 ANQGSEA. The V and J ends lost 4 bases and 1 base respectively, with 11 bases between them.

The sequenced material came from naive CD4+ T cells from blood. The source of this sequence is a human donor in good health. This rearrangement joins TRBV29-1 to TRBJ2-7; D is unresolved. For the CDR3, the DNA is TGCAGCGTTGGCGGCACCGTATCCTACGAGCAGTACTTC. Its translation is CSVGGTVSYEQYF.